This T cell receptor (beta chain) was recovered during a study of breast tumors, draining lymph nodes, adjacent tissues. TCRdb reprocessed the multiplex PCR reads via MiXCR and lists one record per CDR3 protein. Of over 100,000 distinct CDR3 sequences in the sample, around 22% were seen once. Study-level findings and limits: The lymph node origin of tumor T cells was framed as consistent with a hypothesis, not demonstrated.

The germline V gene has CDR1 KGHSH and CDR2 LQKENI. CDR3 size: 19 residues. Trimming took 1 base from V and 1 from J; bases not matched to a gene: 10. Breast cancer patients provided tissue from their axillary draining lymph nodes. On this clonotype: Its antigen is currently unknown.

The sequenced material came from axillary lymph node tissue. The chain is built from TRBV18 and TRBJ2-6, with 7 nucleotides matching TRBD1. The sequence was collected from a female donor with breast cancer. Some clones in this sample may be carry-over from other donors' samples. The CDR3 spells CASSPLSGGKSSGANVLTF. Written as DNA, the CDR3 is TGTGCCAGCTCACCACTTTCAGGGGGAAAATCATCTGGGGCCAACGTCCTGACTTTC.